This TCR beta chain was retrieved from a study of T cell repertoires in cytomegalovirus infection. Study background: Recently described HLA-C-restricted plus well-studied HLA-B-restricted CMV epitopes were used. CMV infection plus the matching HLA type was flagged by public TCR beta signatures.

Study conclusions and caveats: People with CMV and the relevant HLA were identified by cumulative public TCR beta family frequency. The ex vivo response was dominated by HLA-C-restricted CMV-specific TCR beta clonotypes.

V dropped 5 bases and J dropped 3; count of bases not matched to a gene: 14. This CDR3 contains 19 residues. Germline loops: CDR1 SGHAT, CDR2 FQNNGV. TCRdb used MiXCR to reprocess the reads, holding one entry per CDR3 protein. The sample yields some 700,000 distinct CDR3 sequences, around 30% seen once. This clonotype was observed a few times. Its antigen is unidentified. This chain connects TRBV11-2 to TRBJ2-1; 12 positions match TRBD2. Here the sequenced sample was cultured PBMCs, taken from culture after CMV antigen stimulation. The clonotype was recovered from a human donor in good health (CMV status not recorded). Some clones in this sample may be carry-over from other donors' samples. The CDR3 loop reads CASSHKGLAGLLIYNEQFF. As DNA, the CDR3 is TGTGCCAGCAGCCACAAAGGACTAGCGGGACTTCTTATCTACAATGAGCAGTTCTTC.